This T cell receptor beta chain came from a study of cytomegalovirus exposure and HLA in healthy donors. Repertoires were generated with immunoSEQ multiplex PCR, while TCRdb's copy carries only in-frame clones and drops some. The sample records 200,000 to 300,000 clones, just under 90% being singletons. Germline CDR1 and CDR2: SGHNT and YYREEE (reference sequence). The CDR3 spans 13 residues. V lost 0 bases and J lost 7, with 10 bases in between. While the first cohort had 600 to 850 subjects, the donors belonged to the separate validation cohort of 100 to 150 subjects. This clone was found once. This chain uses TRBV5-4 with TRBJ1-2; D not resolved. The sample comprised PBMCs. The receptor's source is a man aged 18 to 29 in good health and CMV-seronegative. CDR3: CASSLDPAVGYTF. The CDR3 nucleotides read TGTGCCAGCAGCTTGGACCCCGCGGTTGGCTACACCTTC.